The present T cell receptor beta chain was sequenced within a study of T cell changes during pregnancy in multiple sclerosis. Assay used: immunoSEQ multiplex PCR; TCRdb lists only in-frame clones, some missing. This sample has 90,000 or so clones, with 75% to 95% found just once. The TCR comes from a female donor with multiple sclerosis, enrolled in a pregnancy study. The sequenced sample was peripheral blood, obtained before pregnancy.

The CDR3 nucleotides are TGTGCCAGCAGCGACCCGAACTCTGGTGAAAAACTGTTTTTT. This translates into CASSDPNSGEKLFF. The chain recombines TRBV9 with TRBJ1-4; D uncertain. Germline V gene sequence: CDR1 SGDLS, CDR2 YYNGEE. The CDR3 covers 14 residues. V was cut by 3 bases and J by 7 bases, with 13 bases left in between.